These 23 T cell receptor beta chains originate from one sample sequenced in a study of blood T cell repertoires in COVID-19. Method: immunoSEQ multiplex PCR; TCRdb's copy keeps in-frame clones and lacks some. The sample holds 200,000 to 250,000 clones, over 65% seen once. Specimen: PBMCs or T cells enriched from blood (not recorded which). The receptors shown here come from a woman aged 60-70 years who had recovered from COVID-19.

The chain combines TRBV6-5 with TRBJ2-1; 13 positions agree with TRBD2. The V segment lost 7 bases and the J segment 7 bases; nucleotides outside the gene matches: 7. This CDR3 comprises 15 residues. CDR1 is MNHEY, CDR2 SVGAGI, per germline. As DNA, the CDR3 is TGTGCCAGCAATCCCGGGACTAGCGGGGCAAATGAGCAGTTCTTC. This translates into CASNPGTSGANEQFF.

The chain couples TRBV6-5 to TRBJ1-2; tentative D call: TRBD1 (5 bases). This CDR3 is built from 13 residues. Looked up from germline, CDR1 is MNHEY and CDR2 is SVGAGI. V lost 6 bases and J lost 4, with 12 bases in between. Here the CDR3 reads CASSPWRGYGYTF. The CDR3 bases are TGTGCCAGCAGCCCCTGGAGGGGCTATGGCTACACCTTC.

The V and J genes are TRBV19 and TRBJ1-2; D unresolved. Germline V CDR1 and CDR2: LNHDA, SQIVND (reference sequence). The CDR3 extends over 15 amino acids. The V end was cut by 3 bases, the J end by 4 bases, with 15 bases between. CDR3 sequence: CASSIPLAGIYGYTF. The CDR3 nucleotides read TGTGCCAGTAGTATCCCTCTGGCAGGCATCTATGGCTACACCTTC. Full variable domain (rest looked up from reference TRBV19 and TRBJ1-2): DGGITQSPKYLFRKEGQNVTLSCEQNLNHDAMYWYRQDPGQGLRLIYYSQIVNDFQKGDIAEGYSVSREKKESFPLTVTSAQKNPTAFYLCASSIPLAGIYGYTFGSGTRLTVV.

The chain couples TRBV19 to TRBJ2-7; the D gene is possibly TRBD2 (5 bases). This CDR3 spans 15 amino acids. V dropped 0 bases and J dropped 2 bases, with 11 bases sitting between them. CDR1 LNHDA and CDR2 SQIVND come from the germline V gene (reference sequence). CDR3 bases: TGTGCCAGTAGTATAGATCTCCTAGCCGCCTACGAGCAGTACTTC. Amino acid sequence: CASSIDLLAAYEQYF.

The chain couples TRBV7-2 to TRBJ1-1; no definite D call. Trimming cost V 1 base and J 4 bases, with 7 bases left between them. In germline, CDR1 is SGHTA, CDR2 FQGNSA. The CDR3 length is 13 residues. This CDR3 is CASSLVPLTEAFF. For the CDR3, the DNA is TGTGCCAGCAGCTTAGTCCCACTCACTGAAGCTTTCTTT.

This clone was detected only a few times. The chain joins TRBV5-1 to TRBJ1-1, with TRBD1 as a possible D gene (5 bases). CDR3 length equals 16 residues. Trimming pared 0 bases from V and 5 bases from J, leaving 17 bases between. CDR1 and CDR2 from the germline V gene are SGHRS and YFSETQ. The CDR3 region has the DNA TGCGCCAGCAGCTTGGTTCGACGGACAATGGGTACTGAAGCTTTCTTT. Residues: CASSLVRRTMGTEAFF.

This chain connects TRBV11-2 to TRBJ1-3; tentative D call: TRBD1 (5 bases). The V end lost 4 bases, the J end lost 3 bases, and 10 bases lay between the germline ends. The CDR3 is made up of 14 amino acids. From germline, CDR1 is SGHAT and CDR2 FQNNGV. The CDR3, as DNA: TGTGCCAGCAGCTCTGACAGAATTGGAAACACCATATATTTT. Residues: CASSSDRIGNTIYF.

Written as DNA, the CDR3 is TGCGCCAGCAAGGGAGGGAGGGTCACAGATACGCAGTATTTT. Its protein is CASKGGRVTDTQYF. V gene TRBV10-2 combines with J gene TRBJ2-3; 7 nucleotides agree with TRBD2. With 7 bases clipped from V and 2 bases from J, the junction kept 6 bases outside the gene matches. CDR1 and CDR2 (germline): WSHSY, SAAADI. The CDR3 covers 14 residues.

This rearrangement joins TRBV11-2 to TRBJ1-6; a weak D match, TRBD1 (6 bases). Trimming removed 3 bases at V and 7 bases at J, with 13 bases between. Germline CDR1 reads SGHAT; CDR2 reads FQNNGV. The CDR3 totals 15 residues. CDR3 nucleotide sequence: TGTGCCAGCAGCTTGACTCCGACAGGAAATTCACCCCTCCACTTT. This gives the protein CASSLTPTGNSPLHF.

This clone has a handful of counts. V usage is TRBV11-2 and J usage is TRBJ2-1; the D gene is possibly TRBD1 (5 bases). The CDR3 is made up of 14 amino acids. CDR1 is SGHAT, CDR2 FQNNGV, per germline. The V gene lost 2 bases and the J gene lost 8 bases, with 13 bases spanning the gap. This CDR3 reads CASSLSSWGDEQFF. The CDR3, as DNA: TGTGCCAGCAGCTTATCGAGTTGGGGCGATGAGCAGTTCTTC.

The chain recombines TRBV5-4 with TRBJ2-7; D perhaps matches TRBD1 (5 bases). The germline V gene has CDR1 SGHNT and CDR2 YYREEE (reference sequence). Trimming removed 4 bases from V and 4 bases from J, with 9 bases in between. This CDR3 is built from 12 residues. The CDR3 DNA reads TGTGCCAGCAGCCCCGACAGTTACGAGCAGTACTTC. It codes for CASSPDSYEQYF. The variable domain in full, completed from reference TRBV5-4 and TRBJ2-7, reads ETGVTQSPTHLIKTRGQQVTLRCSSQSGHNTVSWYQQALGQGPQFIFQYYREEENGRGNFPPRFSGLQFPNYSSELNVNALELDDSALYLCASSPDSYEQYFGPGTRLTVT.

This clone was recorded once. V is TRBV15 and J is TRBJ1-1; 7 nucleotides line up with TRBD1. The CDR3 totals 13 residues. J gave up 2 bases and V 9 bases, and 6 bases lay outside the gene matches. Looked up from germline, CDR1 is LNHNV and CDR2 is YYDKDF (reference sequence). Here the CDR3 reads CATQDRINTEAFF. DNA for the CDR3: TGTGCCACTCAGGACAGGATAAACACTGAAGCTTTCTTT.

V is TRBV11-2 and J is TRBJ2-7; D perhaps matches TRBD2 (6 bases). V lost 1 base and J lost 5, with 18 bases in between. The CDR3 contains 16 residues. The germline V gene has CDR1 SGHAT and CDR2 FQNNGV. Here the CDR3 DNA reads TGTGCCAGCAGCTTAGTTTTCACCGGGAGAGGGGACGAGCAGTACTTC. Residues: CASSLVFTGRGDEQYF.

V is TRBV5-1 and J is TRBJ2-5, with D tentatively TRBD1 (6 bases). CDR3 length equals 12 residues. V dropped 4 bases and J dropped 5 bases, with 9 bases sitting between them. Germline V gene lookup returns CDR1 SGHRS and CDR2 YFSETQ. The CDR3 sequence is CASSRTEETQYF. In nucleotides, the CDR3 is TGCGCCAGCAGCCGGACAGAGGAGACCCAGTACTTC.

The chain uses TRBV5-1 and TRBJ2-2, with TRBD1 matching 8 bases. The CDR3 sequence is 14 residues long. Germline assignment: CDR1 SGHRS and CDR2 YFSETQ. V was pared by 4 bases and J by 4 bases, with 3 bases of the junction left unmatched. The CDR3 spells CASSDTGGTGELFF. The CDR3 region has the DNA TGCGCCAGCAGCGACACAGGGGGCACCGGGGAGCTGTTTTTT.

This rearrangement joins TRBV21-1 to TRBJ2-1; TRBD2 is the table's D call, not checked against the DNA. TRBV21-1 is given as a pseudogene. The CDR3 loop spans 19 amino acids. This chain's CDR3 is CASSKPRTVSGRVDNEQFF. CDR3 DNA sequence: TGTGCCAGCAGCAAGCCTCGGACGGTTAGCGGGAGGGTGGACAATGAGCAGTTCTTC.

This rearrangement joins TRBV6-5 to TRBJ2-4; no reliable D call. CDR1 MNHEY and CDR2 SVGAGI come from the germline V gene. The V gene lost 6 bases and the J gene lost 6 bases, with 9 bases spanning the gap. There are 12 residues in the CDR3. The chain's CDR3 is CASSPGRNIQYF. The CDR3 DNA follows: TGTGCCAGCAGCCCGGGTAGAAACATTCAGTACTTC.

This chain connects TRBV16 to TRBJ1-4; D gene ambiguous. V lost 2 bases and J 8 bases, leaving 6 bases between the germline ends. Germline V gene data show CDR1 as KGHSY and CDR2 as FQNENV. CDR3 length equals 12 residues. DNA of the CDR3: TGTGCCAGCAGCCAACTCGGGGAAAAACTGTTTTTT. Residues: CASSQLGEKLFF.

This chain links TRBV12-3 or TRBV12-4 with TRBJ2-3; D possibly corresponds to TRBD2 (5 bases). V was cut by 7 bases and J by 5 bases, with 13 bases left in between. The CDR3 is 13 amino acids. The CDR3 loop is CASNLVRGDTQYF. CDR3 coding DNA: TGTGCCAGCAATCTTGTCCGGGGAGATACGCAGTATTTT.

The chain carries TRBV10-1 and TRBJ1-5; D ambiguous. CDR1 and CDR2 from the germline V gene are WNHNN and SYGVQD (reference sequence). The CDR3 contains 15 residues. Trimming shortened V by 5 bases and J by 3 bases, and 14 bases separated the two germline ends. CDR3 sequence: CASSSGQANNQPQHF. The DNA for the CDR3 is TGCGCCAGCAGTAGTGGCCAGGCGAACAATCAGCCCCAGCATTTT.

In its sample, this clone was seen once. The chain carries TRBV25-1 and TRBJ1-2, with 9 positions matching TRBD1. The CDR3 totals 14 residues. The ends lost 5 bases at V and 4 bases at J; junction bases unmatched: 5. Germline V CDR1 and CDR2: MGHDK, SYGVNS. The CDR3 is CASSRTGEIYGYTF. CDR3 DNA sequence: TGTGCCAGCAGTAGGACAGGGGAGATCTATGGCTACACCTTC.

This CDR3 is CASGPGDSSSYEQYF. The CDR3 nucleotides read TGTGCCAGTGGGCCGGGGGACAGCTCATCCTACGAGCAGTACTTC. This sequence joins TRBV6-5 and TRBJ2-7; maybe TRBD1 (7 bases). Germline CDR1 and CDR2: MNHEY and SVGAGI. V lost 9 bases and J 1 base, leaving 19 bases between the germline ends. The CDR3 has 15 amino acids.

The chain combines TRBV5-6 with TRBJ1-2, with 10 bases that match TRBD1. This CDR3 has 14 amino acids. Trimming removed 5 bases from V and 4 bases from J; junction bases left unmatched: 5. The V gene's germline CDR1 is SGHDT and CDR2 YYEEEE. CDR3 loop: CASSRDRGGYGYTF. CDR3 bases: TGTGCCAGCAGTAGGGACAGGGGAGGCTATGGCTACACCTTC.